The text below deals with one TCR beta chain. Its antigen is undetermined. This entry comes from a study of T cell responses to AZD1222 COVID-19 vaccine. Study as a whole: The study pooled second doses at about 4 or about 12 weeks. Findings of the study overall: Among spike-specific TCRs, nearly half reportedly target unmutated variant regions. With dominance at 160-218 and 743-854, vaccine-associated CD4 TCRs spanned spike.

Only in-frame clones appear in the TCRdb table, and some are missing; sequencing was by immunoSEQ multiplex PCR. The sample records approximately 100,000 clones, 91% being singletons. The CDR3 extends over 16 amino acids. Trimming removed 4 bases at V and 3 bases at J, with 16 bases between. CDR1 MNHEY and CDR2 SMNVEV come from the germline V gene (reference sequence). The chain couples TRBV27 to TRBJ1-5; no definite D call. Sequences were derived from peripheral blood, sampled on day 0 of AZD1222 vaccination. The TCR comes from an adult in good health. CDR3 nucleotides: TGTGCCAGCAGTTCGCTTGCCGGGTCCCACAATCAGCCCCAGCATTTT. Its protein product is CASSSLAGSHNQPQHF.